These 12 T cell receptor beta chains came from one sample sequenced in a study of T cell changes during pregnancy in multiple sclerosis. Using immunoSEQ multiplex PCR, the repertoire was profiled, and TCRdb retains in-frame clones only, with some absent. The sample lists about 73,000 clones; over 80% were seen once. This specimen was peripheral blood, taken in the third trimester of pregnancy. These receptors came from a female donor in good health, enrolled as a control in a pregnancy study.

The chain links TRBV9 to TRBJ2-3; a possible D gene is TRBD1 (7 bases). This CDR3 has 16 residues. Germline V CDR1 and CDR2: SGDLS, YYNGEE. Trimming left V 1 base short and J 4 bases short, with 16 bases between. DNA of the CDR3: TGTGCCAGCAGCGTAAATTGGGGCAGGGGGGCAGATACGCAGTATTTT. Protein: CASSVNWGRGADTQYF.

The chain employs TRBV2 and TRBJ1-5, with 8 bases fitting TRBD1. There are 13 residues in the CDR3. V lost 6 bases to trimming and J lost 2 bases; unmatched junction nucleotides: 0. Germline assignment: CDR1 SNHLY and CDR2 FYNNEI. The CDR3 bases are TGTGCCAGCAGGGGACAGGGCAATCAGCCCCAGCATTTT. Translated: CASRGQGNQPQHF.

This sequence joins TRBV11-3 and TRBJ2-2; TRBD1 aligns across 11 bases. Germline V gene data show CDR1 as SGHNT and CDR2 as YENEEA. V trimming: 5 bases; J trimming: 4 bases; junction bases outside the gene matches: 6. The CDR3 is made up of 16 amino acids. In DNA, the CDR3 is TGTGCCAGCAGCAGTCAAGGGACAGGGGGCACCGGGGAGCTGTTTTTT. Translated, it gives CASSSQGTGGTGELFF.

The chain has TRBV19 and TRBJ1-5, with 10 bases fitting TRBD1. Looked up from germline, CDR1 is LNHDA and CDR2 is SQIVND (reference sequence). The J segment lost 2 bases and the V segment lost 5 bases, leaving 0 bases of the junction unmatched. This CDR3 spans 14 amino acids. The CDR3: CASSGQGGNQPQHF. CDR3 DNA: TGTGCCAGTAGTGGACAGGGGGGCAATCAGCCCCAGCATTTT.

The CDR3 loop reads CASSFGQSLSYGYTF. In DNA form, the CDR3 reads TGCGCCAGCAGCTTCGGACAGAGTCTCTCCTATGGCTACACCTTC. The V call is TRBV5-1, the J call TRBJ1-2; D is perhaps TRBD1 (6 bases). The V gene lost 2 bases and the J gene lost 4 bases, with 15 bases spanning the gap. CDR1 SGHRS and CDR2 YFSETQ come from the germline V gene. The CDR3 consists of 15 residues.

The chain has TRBV7-2 and TRBJ1-5, with D uncertain. The CDR3 is 14 amino acids. The germline V gene encodes CDR1 SGHTA and CDR2 FQGNSA. V lost 1 base, J lost 0 bases, and 4 bases lay in between. Written as DNA, the CDR3 is TGTGCCAGCAGCTTAGGGGCTAGCAATCAGCCCCAGCATTTT. It is translated as CASSLGASNQPQHF.

The genes are TRBV5-6 and TRBJ2-7, with 7 nucleotides matching TRBD1. The germline V gene has CDR1 SGHDT and CDR2 YYEEEE. V shed 0 bases and J 4 bases; nucleotides not matched to a gene: 7. The CDR3 has 15 residues. In DNA form, the CDR3 reads TGTGCCAGCAGCTTGGCCGGGACAGACATATACGAGCAGTACTTC. This translates into CASSLAGTDIYEQYF.

This clone was counted a single time. This chain connects TRBV9 to TRBJ2-3, with TRBD2 identical over 7 bases. The V segment lost 3 bases and the J segment 5 bases; nucleotides outside the gene matches: 3. Germline V gene sequence: CDR1 SGDLS, CDR2 YYNGEE. CDR3 length: 13 residues. CDR3 coding DNA: TGTGCCAGCAGCGGGGTAGCGGGAGATACGCAGTATTTT. Protein product: CASSGVAGDTQYF.

The chain combines TRBV27 with TRBJ1-6, with a tentative D call TRBD1 (6 bases). The germline CDR1 and CDR2 sequences are MNHEY and SMNVEV (reference sequence). Trimming shortened V by 3 bases and J by 0 bases, and 18 bases separated the two germline ends. CDR3 length equals 19 residues. CDR3 DNA sequence: TGTGCCAGCAGTTTGACACAGGGCTTTTCTGGCTCCTATAATTCACCCCTCCACTTT. Translation gives CASSLTQGFSGSYNSPLHF.

This clone has only one observation. This chain uses TRBV7-3 with TRBJ2-1, with 9 bases lining up with TRBD1. The V gene end was trimmed by 5 bases and the J gene end by 7 bases; junction bases not matched to a gene: 3. The CDR3 totals 13 residues. Germline CDR1 reads SGHTA; CDR2 reads FQGTGA. The CDR3 here is CASSRDRANEQFF. In DNA form, the CDR3 reads TGTGCCAGCAGCCGGGACAGGGCGAATGAGCAGTTCTTC.

The chain carries TRBV4-1 and TRBJ2-1, with D tentatively TRBD2 (7 bases). The CDR3 has 15 residues. CDR1 and CDR2 from the germline V gene are MGHRA and YSYEKL. Deletions cut 2 bases from V and 5 bases from J, with 13 bases between. CDR3 region: CASSQLGGTNNEQFF. CDR3 coding DNA: TGCGCCAGCAGCCAACTAGGGGGGACTAACAATGAGCAGTTCTTC.

This chain joins TRBV11-2 and TRBJ2-5; 9 bases fit TRBD2. The trim removed 5 bases at V and 4 bases at J, leaving 11 bases unmatched. The CDR3 has 16 residues. Per germline, CDR1 SGHAT and CDR2 FQNNGV. The CDR3 DNA reads TGTGCCAGCAGCCTTGGGGCGGGAGGGGCCCCAGAGACCCAGTACTTC. It specifies CASSLGAGGAPETQYF.